The 13 T cell receptor beta chains below were found in one sample sequenced in a study of human T cells and chemical hapten exposure. TCRdb passed the RACE reads through MiXCR, listing each CDR3 protein once. The sample carries about 99,000 distinct CDR3 sequences, approximately 13% recorded once. Described time point: patch test 1, 2 weeks after DPC sensitization. The sample's treatment: therapeutic diphenylcyclopropenone sensitization with weekly scalp DPC. Sequencing was performed on whole blood, taken in connection with sensitization to the hapten diphenylcyclopropenone (DPC). Receptors originate from a woman aged 40 to 50 with alopecia areata. Some clones in this sample may be carry-over from other donors' samples.

This clonotype occurred a few times. The DNA for the CDR3 is TGTGCCAGCAGTGATCCGGGCAATGAGCAGTTCTTC. Its translation: CASSDPGNEQFF. This sequence joins TRBV6-1 and TRBJ2-1; D not resolved. Germline-derived CDR1 and CDR2 are MNHNS and SASEGT. V dropped 3 bases and J dropped 6 bases, with 6 bases sitting between them. The CDR3 has 12 amino acids.

The chain couples TRBV6-2 or TRBV6-3 to TRBJ2-1; no firm D call. From germline, CDR1 is MNHEY and CDR2 SVGEGT. This CDR3 is 12 amino acids long. The V end lost 6 bases, the J end lost 8 bases, and 11 bases lay between the germline ends. This chain's CDR3 is CASRLRFYEQFF. CDR3 in DNA: TGTGCCAGCAGACTCCGGTTCTATGAGCAGTTCTTC.

The V call is TRBV5-6, the J call TRBJ1-1; no clear D. Trimming took off 2 bases at V and 8 bases at J, with 10 bases between the two ends. The CDR3 loop spans 12 amino acids. Germline assignment: CDR1 SGHDT and CDR2 YYEEEE. CDR3 sequence (DNA): TGTGCCAGCAGCTTCTATAGTATAGAAGCTTTCTTT. Translated: CASSFYSIEAFF.

This clonotype was observed a handful of times. J is TRBJ1-1 and V is TRBV28; D may be TRBD1 (5 bases). The CDR3 loop spans 12 amino acids. The germline gives CDR1 MDHEN, CDR2 SYDVKM. V dropped 7 bases and J dropped 5 bases, with 11 bases sitting between them. The CDR3 DNA sequence: TGTGCCAGCACCGCAGGGCTTACTGAAGCTTTCTTT. Its protein product is CASTAGLTEAFF.

The chain uses TRBV6-6 and TRBJ2-7; D might be TRBD2 (6 bases). The germline CDR1 and CDR2 sequences are MNHNY and SVGAGI (reference sequence). This CDR3 is built from 18 residues. Deletions cut 2 bases from V and 2 bases from J, with 22 bases between. CDR3 sequence: CASSYEAGKRATTYEQYF. The CDR3 nucleotides are TGTGCCAGCAGTTACGAAGCTGGGAAGCGGGCCACAACCTACGAGCAGTACTTC.

The rearrangement joins TRBV10-3 to TRBJ2-7; D is unclear. The CDR3 is 12 amino acids. The V end was cut by 8 bases, the J end by 2 bases, with 10 bases between. Germline CDR1 and CDR2: ENHRY and SYGVKD. The CDR3 sequence is CAILKEPYEQYF. The CDR3 DNA follows: TGTGCCATCCTAAAGGAACCCTACGAGCAGTACTTC.

This clonotype was recorded at least ten times. The chain joins TRBV6-2 or TRBV6-3 to TRBJ2-3; D is perhaps TRBD1 (5 bases). Germline values: CDR1 MNHEY, CDR2 SVGEGT. CDR3 size: 18 residues. Trimming stripped 0 bases from V and 0 bases from J, with 16 bases between. The CDR3 bases are TGTGCCAGCAGTTACTCGGTCGTGACGGCAGGGAGCACAGATACGCAGTATTTT. This gives the protein CASSYSVVTAGSTDTQYF.

In this sample, this clonotype turned up a few times. The CDR3 nucleotides are TGTGCCAGCAGCGTAGATCCGACAGGGACCAAAAACATTCAGTACTTC. Its protein is CASSVDPTGTKNIQYF. This chain links TRBV9 with TRBJ2-4, with 7 bases aligning to TRBD1. The CDR3 sequence is 16 residues long. The germline CDR1 and CDR2 sequences are SGDLS and YYNGEE. V lost 0 bases and J lost 2; bases outside the gene matches: 5.

This chain joins TRBV7-9 and TRBJ1-6, with 8 bases identical to TRBD1. This CDR3 contains 19 residues. V lost 4 bases to trimming and J lost 9 bases; unmatched junction nucleotides: 20. Germline lookup yields CDR1 SEHNR and CDR2 FQNEAQ (reference sequence). The CDR3 loop reads CASSYGQGVGIRESSPLHF. The CDR3 DNA is TGTGCCAGCAGCTACGGACAGGGAGTCGGGATACGGGAGAGTTCACCCCTCCACTTT.

This clonotype was observed at least ten times. The V call is TRBV20-1, the J call TRBJ2-5; D not certain. This CDR3 is built from 14 residues. Per germline, CDR1 DFQATT and CDR2 SNEGSKA (reference sequence). V was cut by 6 bases and J by 1 base, with 15 bases left in between. In DNA, the CDR3 is TGCAGTGCGACACCCCAACCCTCCCAAGAGACCCAGTACTTC. Amino acid sequence: CSATPQPSQETQYF.

This clonotype was observed many times. The chain links TRBV6-2 or TRBV6-3 to TRBJ2-3, with 7 nucleotides matching TRBD2. Germline V gene data show CDR1 as MNHEY and CDR2 as SVGEGT. The CDR3 runs to 18 residues. The junction had 17 bases not matched to a gene; V was cut back by 2 bases and J by 6 bases. The CDR3 sequence: CASSYATSFPPGSDTQYF. CDR3 coding DNA: TGTGCCAGCAGTTACGCGACTAGCTTCCCTCCAGGTTCCGATACGCAGTATTTT.

This clonotype was observed a few times. The rearrangement links TRBV7-2 to TRBJ1-2; D gene unclear. The CDR3 is made up of 17 amino acids. Germline CDR1 is SGHTA and CDR2 is FQGNSA. Trimming took 4 bases from V and 6 from J, leaving 24 bases between them. CDR3 nucleotides: TGTGCCAGCAGCTCACCCCAATATAGCCCCAATGAGAATGGCTACACCTTC. Residues: CASSSPQYSPNENGYTF.

The sample holds many counts of this clonotype. V gene TRBV29-1 combines with J gene TRBJ2-5, with D uncertain. The germline gives CDR1 SQVTM, CDR2 ANQGSEA. The V and J ends lost 3 bases and 1 base respectively, with 6 bases between them. This CDR3 comprises 12 residues. The CDR3 nucleotides read TGCAGCGTTGATGTAAGCCAAGAGACCCAGTACTTC. The encoded protein is CSVDVSQETQYF.